The TCR beta chain described here comes from a study of vaccination and CD4 T cells after COVID-19. Study information: The cells in question were stimulated using overlapping spike peptides derived from SARS-CoV-2, HCoV-NL63, HCoV-OC43 and HCoV-229E.

Treatment given: approximately 9-day PBMC culture with coronavirus spike peptide pools or control peptides (ViraFEST assay). A note on this clonotype: Antigen: not known.

Germline loops: CDR1 SEHNR, CDR2 FQNEAQ (reference sequence). This CDR3 is 15 amino acids long. V lost 1 base, J lost 8 bases, and 14 bases lay in between. The Oncomine TCR Beta short-read assay was what sequenced the DNA obtained from cultured CD4+ T cells. Using the QIAamp micro DNA kit, genomic DNA was extracted from the CD4+ T cells that had been cultured. TCRdb redid the calling of the PCR reads with MiXCR, one entry per CDR3 protein. This table has 5,700 or so distinct CDR3 sequences, nearly 50% appearing once. This chain links TRBV7-9 with TRBJ1-4, with D possibly TRBD1 on 5 matching bases. The source is a human donor who had recovered from COVID-19. Source material: CD4+ T cells from blood, cultured in vitro. The chain's CDR3 is CASSLVVQPGEKLFF. For the CDR3, the DNA is TGTGCCAGCAGCTTAGTGGTCCAACCAGGGGAAAAACTGTTTTTT. Full variable domain (remainder filled in from reference TRBV7-9 and TRBJ1-4): DTGVSQNPRHKITKRGQNVTFRCDPISEHNRLYWYRQTLGQGPEFLTYFQNEAQLEKSRLLSDRFSAERPKGSFSTLEIQRTEQGDSAMYLCASSLVVQPGEKLFFGSGTQLSVL.